These 7 T cell receptor beta chains originate from one sample sequenced in a study of shared clonotypes between healthy human individuals. CD8 cells classed as naive were CD45RO-negative and positively selected for CCR7, excluding terminally differentiated effector memory CD45RA+ cells. TCRdb keeps only in-frame clones here, not all; method: immunoSEQ multiplex PCR. The table includes around 2,000,000 clones, over 85% detected once. The sample was naive CD8+ T cells sorted from blood. Receptors originate from a man aged 18 to 30 in good health.

This sequence joins TRBV5-4 and TRBJ2-1; D gene uncertain. V was shortened by 0 bases and J by 8 bases, with 6 bases between the two germline ends. The germline V gene encodes CDR1 SGHNT and CDR2 YYREEE (reference sequence). The CDR3 is 12 amino acids. In DNA, the CDR3 is TGTGCCAGCAGCTTGGACATACATGAGCAGTTCTTC. It yields the protein CASSLDIHEQFF.

The V call is TRBV28, the J call TRBJ2-5, with TRBD1 matching 9 bases. From germline, CDR1 is MDHEN and CDR2 SYDVKM. After removal of 8 bases from V and 1 base from J, the junction contained 5 bases not matched to a gene. The CDR3 length is 14 residues. The DNA of the CDR3 is TGTGCCAGCGCCGGGACAGGGTTCCAAGAGACCCAGTACTTC. Its translation: CASAGTGFQETQYF.

The rearrangement joins TRBV13 to TRBJ2-7; 8 nucleotides agree with TRBD2. V lost 4 bases, J lost 6 bases, and 5 bases stayed unmatched. Germline CDR1 PRHDT, CDR2 FYEKMQ (reference sequence). This CDR3 has 13 amino acids. The CDR3: CASSSSAGGEQYF. The DNA of the CDR3 is TGTGCCAGCAGCTCGTCCGCGGGGGGCGAGCAGTACTTC.

The V and J genes are TRBV11-1 and TRBJ1-2; D is unresolved. The V end lost 1 base, the J end lost 0 bases, and 3 bases lay between the germline ends. Germline lookup yields CDR1 SGHAT and CDR2 FQDESV (reference sequence). The CDR3 totals 13 residues. In nucleotides, the CDR3 is TGTGCCAGCAGCTTAGGTCCTAACTATGGCTACACCTTC. This codes for CASSLGPNYGYTF.

V usage is TRBV5-1 and J usage is TRBJ2-5, with 7 bases aligning to TRBD2. The CDR3 runs to 16 residues. Germline CDR1 SGHRS, CDR2 YFSETQ. Losses at the gene ends were 1 base for V and 1 base for J; bases not matched to a gene: 7. The CDR3 protein is CASSLLTGGFQETQYF. CDR3 DNA: TGCGCCAGCAGCTTGTTGACCGGGGGGTTCCAAGAGACCCAGTACTTC.

This clone appeared once. This chain uses TRBV5-6 with TRBJ1-2; D uncertain. Trimming removed 4 bases from V and 6 bases from J, with 19 bases in between. In germline, CDR1 is SGHDT, CDR2 YYEEEE. CDR3 length: 15 residues. CDR3 sequence: CASSLDGVGLHGYTF. In DNA form, the CDR3 reads TGTGCCAGCAGCCTGGATGGTGTTGGACTCCATGGCTACACCTTC.

The chain recombines TRBV9 with TRBJ1-6; D possibly corresponds to TRBD1 (5 bases). Germline assignment: CDR1 SGDLS and CDR2 YYNGEE. The CDR3 totals 15 residues. V shed 0 bases and J shed 4 bases, with 8 bases lying between them. CDR3 sequence reads: CASSVVGEYNSPLHF. The CDR3 bases are TGTGCCAGCAGCGTAGTGGGGGAATATAATTCACCCCTCCACTTT.